These 30 T cell receptor beta chains were sequenced from one sample in a study of tumor-infiltrating lymphocytes in oesophageal squamous cell carcinoma. TCRdb reprocessed the PCR reads via MiXCR and lists one record per CDR3 protein. The sample shows around 16,000 distinct CDR3 sequences, approximately 43% of them seen only once. The material sequenced was blood. The receptor source for this set is a female donor with esophageal squamous cell carcinoma.

This clonotype was seen at least ten times. The V and J genes are TRBV4-1 and TRBJ1-6; weak D call: TRBD1 (5 bases). V lost 0 bases and J lost 2, with 8 bases in between. Germline assignment: CDR1 MGHRA and CDR2 YSYEKL. The CDR3 totals 16 residues. The CDR3 nucleotides read TGCGCCAGCAGCCAAGAGCCAGGGACCTATAATTCACCCCTCCACTTT. Its translation: CASSQEPGTYNSPLHF.

The V and J genes are TRBV7-8 and TRBJ2-3; 8 bases match TRBD1. This CDR3 has 13 residues. Looked up from germline, CDR1 is SGHVS and CDR2 is FQNEAQ. V shed 5 bases and J 7 bases; nucleotides not matched to a gene: 5. This CDR3 is CASSADREYTQYF. In DNA, the CDR3 is TGTGCCAGCAGCGCGGACAGGGAATATACGCAGTATTTT.

This clonotype was detected ten times or more. The chain has TRBV6-2 or TRBV6-3 and TRBJ2-1, with 7 bases identical to TRBD1. CDR1 is MNHEY and CDR2 is SVGEGT in the germline V gene. With V trimmed by 6 bases and J by 0 bases, 8 bases remained unmatched. The CDR3 runs 16 residues. The CDR3 region is CASRPRGDSSYNEQFF. The CDR3 DNA reads as TGTGCCAGCAGGCCCAGAGGGGACAGCTCCTACAATGAGCAGTTCTTC.

This clonotype was counted ten times or more. The chain links TRBV5-5 to TRBJ2-3; 10 nucleotides agree with TRBD2. This CDR3 has 15 residues. The germline CDR1 and CDR2 sequences are SGHKS and YYEKEE (reference sequence). V lost 3 bases to trimming and J lost 7 bases; unmatched junction nucleotides: 8. The CDR3 region is CASSWASGGLNTQYF. CDR3 sequence (DNA): TGTGCCAGCAGCTGGGCTAGCGGGGGCCTTAATACGCAGTATTTT. Combining the CDR3 with reference TRBV5-5 and TRBJ2-3 gives the whole variable domain DAGVTQSPTHLIKTRGQQVTLRCSPISGHKSVSWYQQVLGQGPQFIFQYYEKEERGRGNFPDRFSARQFPNYSSELNVNALLLGDSALYLCASSWASGGLNTQYFGPGTRLTVL.

This clonotype was observed a few times. The chain recombines TRBV6-1 with TRBJ1-1; 10 bases agree with TRBD1. CDR1 MNHNS and CDR2 SASEGT come from the germline V gene. This CDR3 has 14 residues. With V trimmed by 5 bases and J by 5 bases, 5 bases remained unmatched. This CDR3 is CASSTDRGRTEAFF. CDR3 bases: TGTGCCAGCAGTACGGACAGGGGGAGGACTGAAGCTTTCTTT.

In nucleotides, the CDR3 is TGTGCCAGCTCGACTAGCGGGGTAAACAATGAGCAGTTCTTC. Translating gives CASSTSGVNNEQFF. The chain carries TRBV12-3 or TRBV12-4 and TRBJ2-1, with TRBD2 identical over 11 bases. With V trimmed by 8 bases and J by 5 bases, 5 bases remained unmatched. This CDR3 contains 14 residues.

A word on this clonotype: This CDR3 fails to terminate in the conserved phenylalanine or tryptophan, so it likely reflects a read error. No DNA is shown, since the ends of the CDR3 on it are uncertain; the CDR3 is the one TCRdb lists. The chain couples TRBV7-2 to TRBJ2-7; the table's D call, TRBD1, has no DNA check behind it. The CDR3 extends over 17 residues, inclusive of both ends. Germline CDR1 reads SGHTA; CDR2 reads FQGNSA. This CDR3 is CASSLGTGATYEQYFGN.

As DNA, the CDR3 is TGTGCCAGCAGCCAAGTCCCAGGGGGCGCCTACAATGAGCAGTTCTTC. Its protein is CASSQVPGGAYNEQFF. V and J are TRBV3-1 and TRBJ2-1, with 8 bases identical to TRBD1. CDR1 and CDR2 (germline): LGHDT, YNNKEL (reference sequence). Unmatched junction bases numbered 4, after V lost 1 base and J lost 2 bases. This CDR3 is built from 16 residues.

This clonotype is termed medium-sized (0.01 to 0.1%). The J gene is TRBJ2-5, the V gene TRBV7-2; the D gene is possibly TRBD1 (6 bases). Germline CDR1 reads SGHTA; CDR2 reads FQGNSA. The CDR3 has 15 residues. V gave up 8 bases and J gave up 5 bases, with 21 bases separating them. The CDR3 reads CASRPQGQGIETQYF. CDR3 in DNA: TGTGCCAGCCGCCCCCAGGGGCAGGGGATTGAGACCCAGTACTTC.

This chain's CDR3 is CASSGGDNNVYEQYF. The CDR3 nucleotides are TGTGCCAGCAGCGGCGGGGACAATAATGTCTACGAGCAGTACTTC. V is TRBV7-2 and J is TRBJ2-7; D may correspond to TRBD1 or TRBD2 (6 bases each). The CDR3 has 15 residues. The germline V gene has CDR1 SGHTA and CDR2 FQGNSA. V dropped 5 bases and J dropped 3 bases, with 17 bases sitting between them.

This clonotype was picked up many times. This chain's CDR3 is CASSEQLATGELFF. The CDR3 DNA is TGCGCCAGCAGTGAGCAATTAGCCACCGGGGAGCTGTTTTTT. The rearrangement links TRBV10-1 to TRBJ2-2, with D hard to call. Looked up from germline, CDR1 is WNHNN and CDR2 is SYGVQD (reference sequence). There are 14 residues in the CDR3. The V end was cut by 2 bases, the J end by 4 bases, with 8 bases between.

This clonotype appeared many times. This chain uses TRBV5-1 with TRBJ2-2, with TRBD2 identical over 8 bases. CDR1 is SGHRS, CDR2 YFSETQ, per germline. CDR3 length equals 13 residues. V gave up 8 bases and J gave up 1 base; unmatched junction bases: 1. The CDR3 loop reads CASSGENTGELFF. Written as DNA, the CDR3 is TGCGCCAGTAGCGGGGAGAACACCGGGGAGCTGTTTTTT.

V gene TRBV7-3 combines with J gene TRBJ2-1, with D maybe TRBD1 (6 bases). Matching the DNA end better, TRBJ2-5 makes the J call doubtful. Germline CDR1 SGHTA, CDR2 FQGTGA. This CDR3 is built from 16 residues. The CDR3 region is CASSRVGANPRETQYF. The DNA of the CDR3 is TGTGCCAGCAGCCGGGTGGGGGCCAACCCCCGAGAGACCCAGTACTTC.

As regards this clonotype: A read error may explain this, as a much larger clone is one base away. The genes are TRBV4-3 and TRBJ2-3, with a weak D call TRBD2 (8 bases). Germline values: CDR1 LGHNA, CDR2 YSLEER. The CDR3 runs to 17 residues. CDR3 nucleotide sequence: TGCACCAGCAGCCAAGGGGGCCGAGCGGGGGGCACAGATACGCAGTATTTT. Amino acid sequence: CTSSQGGRAGGTDTQYF.

Relative to its sample, this clonotype is medium-sized. V usage is TRBV28 and J usage is TRBJ2-1, with a possible D match to TRBD2 (6 bases). The CDR3 sequence is 14 residues long. Germline CDR1 is MDHEN and CDR2 is SYDVKM. Trimming stripped 5 bases from V and 7 bases from J, with 15 bases between. The CDR3 here is CASSLEPAGNEQFF. The CDR3 coding sequence is TGTGCCAGCAGTCTGGAACCGGCGGGGAATGAGCAGTTCTTC.

This clonotype was recorded at least ten times. J is TRBJ2-7 and V is TRBV28, with D possibly TRBD1 on 5 matching bases. Per germline, CDR1 MDHEN and CDR2 SYDVKM. The CDR3 covers 13 residues. The ends were cut back, 6 bases at V and 0 bases at J, with 9 bases in the middle. The CDR3 protein is CASRGLASYEQYF. In nucleotides, the CDR3 is TGTGCCAGCAGGGGGCTTGCCTCCTACGAGCAGTACTTC.

Regarding this clonotype: A read error may be the cause here, since a much bigger clone is one base away. This CDR3 is CASRRLPGLADVGSYNEQYF. The CDR3 coding sequence is TGTGCCAGCAGAAGATTACCGGGACTAGCGGATGTCGGCTCCTACAATGAGCAGTACTTC. This sequence joins TRBV28 and TRBJ2-4; TRBD2 matches 11 bases. This CDR3 has 20 amino acids. With V trimmed by 6 bases and J by 13 bases, 29 bases remained unmatched. CDR1 is MDHEN, CDR2 SYDVKM, per germline. Supplemented by reference TRBV28 and TRBJ2-4, the full variable domain reads DVKVTQSSRYLVKRTGEKVFLECVQDMDHENMFWYRQDPGLGLRLIYFSYDVKMKEKGDIPEGYSVSREKKERFSLILESASTNQTSMYLCASRRLPGLADVGSYNEQYFGAGTRLSVL.

The CDR3 region is CASSLGGSFSGANVLTF. CDR3 DNA: TGTGCCAGCAGCCTTGGGGGATCTTTCTCTGGGGCCAACGTCCTGACTTTC. The rearrangement links TRBV7-3 to TRBJ2-6; possibly TRBD1 or TRBD2 for D (5 bases each). From germline, CDR1 is SGHTA and CDR2 FQGTGA. Trimming cost V 5 bases and J 0 bases, with 14 bases left between them. The CDR3 contains 17 residues. Using reference TRBV7-3 and TRBJ2-6 for the parts outside the CDR3, the full variable domain is GAGVSQTPSNKVTEKGKYVELRCDPISGHTALYWYRQSLGQGPEFLIYFQGTGAADDSGLPNDRFFAVRPEGSVSTLKIQRTERGDSAVYLCASSLGGSFSGANVLTFGAGSRLTVL.

The chain recombines TRBV10-1 with TRBJ2-7, with 8 nucleotides matching TRBD2. The CDR3 runs to 13 residues. After removal of 4 bases from V and 3 bases from J, the junction contained 2 bases not matched to a gene. Looked up from germline, CDR1 is WNHNN and CDR2 is SYGVQD (reference sequence). Here the CDR3 DNA reads TGCGCCAGCAGTGCTGGGACTAGCTACGAGCAGTACTTC. Encoded protein: CASSAGTSYEQYF.

This clonotype was observed a few times. The chain couples TRBV7-8 to TRBJ2-5; D remains unclear. Germline values: CDR1 SGHVS, CDR2 FQNEAQ. Trimming removed 1 base at V and 0 bases at J, with 12 bases between. The CDR3 runs to 16 residues. The CDR3 sequence is CASSLGVGGDQETQYF. The CDR3 region has the DNA TGTGCCAGCAGCTTAGGCGTAGGTGGGGACCAAGAGACCCAGTACTTC.

This rearrangement joins TRBV6-6 to TRBJ2-3, with 8 bases that match TRBD1. With the DNA end fitting TRBJ2-7 better, the J assignment may be wrong. The CDR3 runs 14 residues. Germline lookup yields CDR1 MNHNY and CDR2 SVGAGI (reference sequence). The CDR3 reads CASSYATGGYEQYF. The CDR3 DNA is TGTGCCAGCAGTTACGCCACAGGGGGTTACGAGCAGTACTTC.

The chain combines TRBV7-9 with TRBJ2-3; TRBD1 aligns across 8 bases. TRBJ2-7 matches the DNA end more closely, so the J call is doubtful. CDR1 and CDR2 from the germline V gene are SEHNR and FQNEAQ (reference sequence). There are 14 residues in the CDR3. The CDR3, as DNA: TGTGCCAGCAGCTTGCCCGGACAGGGTCACGAGCAGTACTTC. This translates into CASSLPGQGHEQYF.

This clonotype was seen at least ten times. The V call is TRBV6-6, the J call TRBJ2-2; no firm D call. With 0 bases removed from V and 1 base from J, the gap between germline ends came to 3 bases. The V gene's germline CDR1 is MNHNY and CDR2 SVGAGI (reference sequence). The length of the CDR3 is 14 residues. In DNA form, the CDR3 reads TGTGCCAGCAGTTACTCACAGAACACCGGGGAGCTGTTTTTT. Protein sequence: CASSYSQNTGELFF.

The chain recombines TRBV6-6 with TRBJ2-7, with no clear D. The J call may be wrong; the DNA end is better matched by TRBJ2-1. This CDR3 comprises 14 residues. Germline CDR1 reads MNHNY; CDR2 reads SVGAGI (reference sequence). This CDR3 reads CASSYSKIPFEQFF. The CDR3 DNA sequence: TGTGCCAGCAGTTACTCGAAAATCCCTTTTGAGCAGTTCTTC.

In its sample, this clonotype was seen many times. The chain joins TRBV2 to TRBJ2-7; D is ambiguous. The V and J ends lost 4 bases and 7 bases respectively, with 20 bases between them. Germline values: CDR1 SNHLY, CDR2 FYNNEI. The CDR3 length is 15 residues. The CDR3 DNA reads as TGTGCCAGCAGTGCGACCCTAAACATAGGGTCGGAGCAGTACTTC. Amino acid sequence: CASSATLNIGSEQYF.

This clonotype appeared a few times. This chain uses TRBV7-2 with TRBJ1-1; D might be TRBD1 (5 bases). This CDR3 has 14 amino acids. Germline V gene lookup returns CDR1 SGHTA and CDR2 FQGNSA. Between the trimmed V and J ends, which lost 4 bases and 1 base, there was a span of 10 bases. CDR3 loop: CASSSQGGNTEAFF. CDR3 nucleotides: TGTGCCAGCAGCTCCCAGGGAGGGAACACTGAAGCTTTCTTT.

On this clonotype: The missing conserved phenylalanine or tryptophan at the end of this CDR3 makes a read error likely. The DNA is omitted, as the CDR3 cannot be located on it reliably, and the CDR3 follows TCRdb's listing. The chain recombines TRBV7-8 with TRBJ2-5; the DNA was not compared with TRBD2, the D call given in the table. Per the germline V gene, CDR1 is SGHVS and CDR2 is FQNEAQ. Termini included, the CDR3 measures 8 amino acids. The CDR3 is CASSLGTS.

The chain recombines TRBV2 with TRBJ2-7; no definite D call. TRBJ2-5 matches the DNA end more closely, so the J call is doubtful. Germline-derived CDR1 and CDR2 are SNHLY and FYNNEI. The CDR3 loop spans 13 amino acids. CDR3 loop: CASSVSVGETQYF. The CDR3 coding sequence is TGTGCCAGCAGTGTCAGCGTAGGTGAGACCCAGTACTTC.

The CDR3 DNA follows: TGTGCCAGCAAGGCCCCAGCTCTAAACTATGGCTACACCTTC. Its translation: CASKAPALNYGYTF. The chain uses TRBV28 and TRBJ1-2, with D unresolved. V was trimmed by 7 bases and J by 2 bases, leaving 14 bases between them. The CDR3 has 14 residues. From germline, CDR1 is MDHEN and CDR2 SYDVKM.

The chain joins TRBV11-3 to TRBJ2-1; D ambiguous. The J call may not be correct, given that the DNA end is closer to TRBJ2-7. This CDR3 contains 16 residues. CDR1 and CDR2 (germline): SGHNT, YENEEA. The CDR3 here is CASSLDSGRTLDEQYF. CDR3 bases: TGTGCCAGCAGCTTAGATTCTGGGCGAACCTTGGACGAGCAGTACTTC.